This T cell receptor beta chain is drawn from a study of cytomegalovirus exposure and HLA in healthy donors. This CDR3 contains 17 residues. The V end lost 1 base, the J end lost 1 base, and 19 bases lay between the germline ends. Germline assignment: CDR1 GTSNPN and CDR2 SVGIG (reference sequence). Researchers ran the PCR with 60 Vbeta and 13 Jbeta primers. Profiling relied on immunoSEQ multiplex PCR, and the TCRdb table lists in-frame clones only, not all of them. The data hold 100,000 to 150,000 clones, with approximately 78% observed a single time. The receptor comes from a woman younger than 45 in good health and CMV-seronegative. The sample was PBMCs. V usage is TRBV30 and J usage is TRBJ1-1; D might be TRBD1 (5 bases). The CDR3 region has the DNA TGTGCCTGGAGTGGTCCGGGACTCTCGACGGGGAACACTGAAGCTTTCTTT. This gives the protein CAWSGPGLSTGNTEAFF.